The following is a TCR beta chain sequence with its context. The antigen is not known. Generated by immunoSEQ multiplex PCR, the TCRdb table keeps only in-frame clones and is missing some. The sample contains 120,000 or so clones, around 92% of which appear only once. CDR1 SGHTA and CDR2 FQGNSA come from the germline V gene. The CDR3 covers 14 residues. Trimming shortened V by 5 bases and J by 8 bases, and 18 bases separated the two germline ends. This sample is drawn from a study of T cell responses to AZD1222 COVID-19 vaccine. Overall study results and limits: Unmutated variant regions are reportedly the target of nearly half of TCRs that are spike-specific. In a largely white British group with more females than males, clonal diversity was possibly underestimated. With two AZD1222 doses given, Spike-specific TCR breadth and depth both rose.

V is TRBV7-2 and J is TRBJ1-1, with D possibly matching TRBD1 (5 bases). The sequencing here drew on peripheral blood, taken on day 0 of AZD1222 vaccination. The origin of this receptor is an adult in good health. In nucleotides, the CDR3 is TGTGCCAGCAGCCTTATAGCCAGGGTTGAGGAAGCTTTCTTT. This translates into CASSLIARVEEAFF.